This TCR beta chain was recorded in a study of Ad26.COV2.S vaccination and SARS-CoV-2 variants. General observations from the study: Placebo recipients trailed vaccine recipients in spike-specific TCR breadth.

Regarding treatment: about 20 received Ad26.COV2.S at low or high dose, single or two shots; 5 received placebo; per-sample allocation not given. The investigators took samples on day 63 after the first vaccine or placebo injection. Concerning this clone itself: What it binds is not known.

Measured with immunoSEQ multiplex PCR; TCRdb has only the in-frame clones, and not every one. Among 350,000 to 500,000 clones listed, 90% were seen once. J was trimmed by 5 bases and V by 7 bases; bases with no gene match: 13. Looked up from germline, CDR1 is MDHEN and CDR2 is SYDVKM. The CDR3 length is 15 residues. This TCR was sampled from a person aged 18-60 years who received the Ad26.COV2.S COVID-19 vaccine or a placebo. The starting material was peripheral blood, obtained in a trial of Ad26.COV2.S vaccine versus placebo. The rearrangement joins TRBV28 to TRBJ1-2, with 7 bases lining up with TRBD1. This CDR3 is CASTQPGQEYYGYTF. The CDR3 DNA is TGTGCCAGCACCCAACCCGGACAGGAATATTATGGCTACACCTTC.